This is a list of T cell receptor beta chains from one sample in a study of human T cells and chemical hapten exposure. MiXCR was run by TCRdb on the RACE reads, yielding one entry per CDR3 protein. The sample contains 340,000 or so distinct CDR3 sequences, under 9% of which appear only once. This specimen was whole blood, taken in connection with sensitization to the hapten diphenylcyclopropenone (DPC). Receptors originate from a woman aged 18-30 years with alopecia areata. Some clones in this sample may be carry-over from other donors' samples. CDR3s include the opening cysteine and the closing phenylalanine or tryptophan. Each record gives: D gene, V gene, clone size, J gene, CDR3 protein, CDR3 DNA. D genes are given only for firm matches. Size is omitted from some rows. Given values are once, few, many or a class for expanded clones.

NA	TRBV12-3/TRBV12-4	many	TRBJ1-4	CASSSPPVDEKLFF	TGTGCCAGCAGTTCCCCCCCGGTGGATGAAAAACTGTTTTTT
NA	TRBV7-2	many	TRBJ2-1	CASSPDPSSYNEQFF	TGTGCCAGCAGCCCAGACCCGAGCTCCTACAATGAGCAGTTCTTC
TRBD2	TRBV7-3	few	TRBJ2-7	CASSPESGGPQYF	TGTGCCAGCAGCCCTGAAAGCGGGGGGCCGCAGTACTTC
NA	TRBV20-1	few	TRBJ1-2	CSARGDGTKRFYGYTF	TGCAGTGCTAGGGGGGACGGGACAAAGAGGTTCTATGGCTACACCTTC
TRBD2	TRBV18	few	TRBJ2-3	CASSPVAGGSTDTQYF	TGTGCCAGCTCACCCGTAGCGGGGGGGAGCACAGATACGCAGTATTTT
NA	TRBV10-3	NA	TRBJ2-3	CAISEVADTQYF	TGTGCCATCAGTGAGGTGGCAGATACGCAGTATTTT
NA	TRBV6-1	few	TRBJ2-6	CASSASSSGANVLTF	TGTGCCAGCAGTGCCTCGTCCTCTGGGGCCAACGTCCTGACTTTC
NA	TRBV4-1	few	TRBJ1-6	CASSQRAENSPLHF	TGCGCCAGCAGCCAAAGGGCCGAGAATTCACCCCTCCACTTT
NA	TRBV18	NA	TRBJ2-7	CASSPRTSGHSSYEQYF	TGTGCCAGCTCACCACGAACTTCAGGGCATAGCTCCTACGAGCAGTACTTC
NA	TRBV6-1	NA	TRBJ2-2	CASKSDRAPNTGELFF	TGTGCCAGCAAATCTGACCGGGCACCGAACACCGGGGAGCTGTTTTTT
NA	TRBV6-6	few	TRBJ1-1	CASSLQGVGTEAFF	TGTGCCAGCAGTTTACAGGGTGTTGGGACTGAAGCTTTCTTT
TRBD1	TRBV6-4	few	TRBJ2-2	CASSTGTGGGGELFF	TGTGCCAGCTCGACCGGGACAGGGGGCGGCGGGGAGCTGTTTTTT
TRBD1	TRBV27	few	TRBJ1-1	CASSYRGAGTEAFF	TGTGCCAGCAGTTACAGGGGAGCCGGCACTGAAGCTTTCTTT
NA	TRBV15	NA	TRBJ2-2	CATSFSPNTGELFF	TGTGCCACCAGCTTTTCACCGAACACCGGGGAGCTGTTTTTT
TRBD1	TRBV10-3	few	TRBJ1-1	CAISGQGHTEAFF	TGTGCCATCAGCGGACAGGGTCACACTGAAGCTTTCTTT
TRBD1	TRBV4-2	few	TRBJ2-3	CASSLRPGQHTDTQYF	TGTGCCAGCAGCCTGCGCCCGGGACAGCACACAGATACGCAGTATTTT
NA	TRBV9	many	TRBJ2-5	CASSVSLGGSSGETQYF	TGTGCCAGCAGCGTATCCCTGGGGGGATCATCAGGGGAGACCCAGTACTTC
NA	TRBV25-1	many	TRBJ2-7	CASSAGGTSWGTYEQYF	TGTGCCAGCAGTGCAGGGGGGACAAGTTGGGGCACCTACGAGCAGTACTTC
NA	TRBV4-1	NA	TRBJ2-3	CASSLRTARDTQYF	TGCGCCAGCAGCCTCCGGACAGCCCGGGATACGCAGTATTTT
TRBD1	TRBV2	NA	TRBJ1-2	CASSPGGSGYGYTF	TGTGCCAGCAGTCCAGGGGGCTCGGGCTATGGCTACACCTTC
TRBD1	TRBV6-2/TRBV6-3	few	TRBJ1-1	CASREAGTGGMNTEAFF	TGTGCCAGCCGGGAAGCCGGGACAGGGGGGATGAACACTGAAGCTTTCTTT
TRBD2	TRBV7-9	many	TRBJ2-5	CASVGTSGPWAQETQYF	TGTGCCAGCGTCGGGACTAGCGGACCCTGGGCCCAAGAGACCCAGTACTTC
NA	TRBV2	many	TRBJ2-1	CASSEEGGGEQFF	TGTGCCAGCAGTGAAGAGGGAGGGGGTGAGCAGTTCTTC
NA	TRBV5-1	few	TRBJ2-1	CASNLGIQGKASYNEQFF	TGCGCCAGCAACCTAGGAATACAGGGCAAAGCATCCTACAATGAGCAGTTCTTC
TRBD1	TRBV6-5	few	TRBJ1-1	CASSWRGQGGTEAFF	TGTGCCAGCAGTTGGAGAGGACAGGGGGGTACTGAAGCTTTCTTT
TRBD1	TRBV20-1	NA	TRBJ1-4	CSARDLVGQGATNEKLFF	TGCAGTGCTAGAGATCTTGTGGGACAGGGTGCAACTAATGAAAAACTGTTTTTT
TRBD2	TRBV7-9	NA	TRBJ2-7	CASTRGGGRVYEQYF	TGTGCCAGCACCCGCGGGGGGGGCAGGGTATACGAGCAGTACTTC
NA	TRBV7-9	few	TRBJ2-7	CASSLDFNEQYF	TGTGCCAGCAGCTTAGATTTCAACGAGCAGTACTTC
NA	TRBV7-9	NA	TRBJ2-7	CASSLYQTDYEQYF	TGTGCCAGCAGCCTTTACCAGACAGACTACGAGCAGTACTTC
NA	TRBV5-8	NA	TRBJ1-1	CASSLEFTMGYGDTEAFF	TGTGCCAGCAGCTTGGAATTTACAATGGGGTACGGGGACACTGAAGCTTTCTTT
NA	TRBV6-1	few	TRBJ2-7	CASSVGPGNEQYF	TGTGCCAGCAGTGTAGGGCCGGGGAACGAGCAGTACTTC
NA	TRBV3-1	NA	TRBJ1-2	CASSQGWFDSGGYTF	TGTGCCAGCAGCCAAGGCTGGTTCGATTCCGGTGGCTACACCTTC
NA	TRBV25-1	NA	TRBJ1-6	CASSERGTYNSPLHF	TGTGCCAGCAGTGAAAGGGGAACCTATAATTCACCCCTACACTTT
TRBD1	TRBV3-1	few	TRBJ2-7	CASRRTGTYEQYF	TGTGCCAGCAGACGGACAGGGACCTACGAGCAGTACTTC
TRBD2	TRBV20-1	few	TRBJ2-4	CSARDSAGEPNIQYF	TGCAGTGCTAGAGATTCGGCGGGGGAGCCCAACATTCAGTACTTC
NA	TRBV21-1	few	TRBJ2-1	CASSRSGDSYNEQFF	TGTGCCAGCAGCAGGAGCGGGGACTCCTACAATGAGCAGTTCTTC
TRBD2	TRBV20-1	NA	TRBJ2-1	CSARRPAGGNNEQFF	TGCAGTGCTAGGAGACCCGCGGGGGGCAACAATGAGCAGTTCTTC
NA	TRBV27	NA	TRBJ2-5	CASSPSMAAETQYF	TGTGCCAGCAGTCCGAGTATGGCAGCGGAGACCCAGTACTTC
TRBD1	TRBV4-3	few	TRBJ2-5	CASSQDGQGQETQYF	TGCGCCAGCAGCCAGGACGGACAGGGACAAGAGACCCAGTACTTC
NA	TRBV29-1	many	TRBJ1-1	CSFTGTNTEAFF	TGCAGCTTCACGGGGACGAACACTGAAGCTTTCTTT
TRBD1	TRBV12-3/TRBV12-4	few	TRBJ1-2	CASSSPRTGLETYYGYTF	TGTGCCAGCAGTTCCCCACGGACAGGGCTAGAAACTTACTATGGCTACACCTTC
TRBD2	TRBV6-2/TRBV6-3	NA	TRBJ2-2	CASSYRPSGVAGELFF	TGTGCCAGCAGTTACCGGCCTAGCGGGGTCGCCGGGGAGCTGTTTTTT
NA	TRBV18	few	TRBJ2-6	CASSPQSGNSGANVLTF	TGTGCCAGCTCACCACAGTCAGGGAACTCTGGGGCCAACGTCCTGACTTTC
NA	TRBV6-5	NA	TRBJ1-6	CASSYSGTLNSPLHF	TGTGCCAGCAGTTACTCCGGGACCCTGAATTCACCCCTCCACTTT
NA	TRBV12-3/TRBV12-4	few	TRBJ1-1	CASSIGQPTEAFF	TGTGCCAGCAGTATAGGACAGCCCACTGAAGCTTTCTTT
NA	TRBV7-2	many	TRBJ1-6	CASSIGPSNNSPLHF	TGTGCCAGCAGTATAGGACCGTCGAATAATTCACCCCTCCACTTT
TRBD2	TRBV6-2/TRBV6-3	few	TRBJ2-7	CASTDGSAGAYEQYF	TGTGCCAGCACCGACGGTTCAGCGGGGGCTTACGAGCAGTACTTC
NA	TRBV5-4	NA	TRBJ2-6	CASSASNVLTF	TGTGCCAGCAGCGCGTCCAACGTCCTGACTTTC
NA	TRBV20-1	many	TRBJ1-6	CSARDRVINSPLHF	TGCAGTGCTAGAGATAGGGTTATTAATTCACCCCTCCACTTT
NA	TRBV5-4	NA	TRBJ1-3	CASSLEAVDSGNTIYF	TGTGCCAGCAGCTTGGAGGCAGTCGACTCTGGAAACACCATATATTTT
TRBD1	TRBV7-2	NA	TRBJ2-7	CASSSDRGAYEQYF	TGTGCCAGCAGCTCCGACAGGGGGGCCTACGAGCAGTACTTC
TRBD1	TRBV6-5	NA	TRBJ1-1	CASSYATGRTEAFF	TGTGCCAGCAGTTACGCGACAGGGAGGACTGAAGCTTTCTTT
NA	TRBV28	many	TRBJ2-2	CASSPFGGSSPGELFF	TGTGCCAGCAGTCCGTTCGGGGGTTCCAGCCCCGGGGAGCTGTTTTTT
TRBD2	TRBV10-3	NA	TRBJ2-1	CAIRKAGGHDEQFF	TGTGCCATCAGGAAAGCGGGGGGGCACGATGAGCAGTTCTTC
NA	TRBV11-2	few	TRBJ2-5	CASSLGETPETQYF	TGTGCCAGCAGCTTAGGGGAGACCCCAGAGACCCAGTACTTC
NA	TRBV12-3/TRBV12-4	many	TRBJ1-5	CASSSNRDQPQHF	TGTGCCAGCAGTTCAAACAGGGATCAGCCCCAGCATTTT
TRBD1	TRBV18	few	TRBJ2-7	CASSVTGAAYEQYF	TGTGCCAGCTCGGTGACAGGGGCGGCCTACGAGCAGTACTTC
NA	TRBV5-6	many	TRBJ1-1	CASNYDRNHEAFF	TGTGCCAGCAACTACGACAGAAACCATGAAGCTTTCTTT